These 5 T cell receptor beta chains were sequenced from one sample in a study of OX40 agonist ivuxolimab in advanced cancers. Only in-frame clones appear in the TCRdb table, and some are missing; sequencing was by immunoSEQ multiplex PCR. Altogether more than 75,000 clones are present, around 87% being singletons, with the ten largest covering 0.99%. The material was CD4+ or CD8+ T cells sorted from blood, obtained in a trial of the OX40 agonist ivuxolimab. These TCRs come from an adult with an advanced solid tumor such as melanoma, head and neck, liver or kidney cancer.

This clone came up once. The V gene is TRBV4-3, the J gene TRBJ2-7; TRBD2 agrees at 10 bases. V gave up 0 bases and J gave up 6 bases; unmatched junction bases: 5. In germline, CDR1 is LGHNA, CDR2 YSLEER. The CDR3 runs 15 residues. The CDR3 loop reads CASSQELAGVLEQYF. DNA of the CDR3: TGCGCCAGCAGCCAAGAGCTAGCGGGAGTTCTCGAGCAGTACTTC.

J is TRBJ2-3 and V is TRBV2; D remains ambiguous. The CDR3 has 14 residues. Germline-derived CDR1 and CDR2 are SNHLY and FYNNEI. Trimming removed 4 bases at V and 3 bases at J, with 11 bases between. The chain's CDR3 is CASSASLGTDTQYF. CDR3 nucleotide sequence: TGTGCCAGCAGTGCCAGTTTGGGAACAGATACGCAGTATTTT.

CDR3 nucleotides: TGCGCCAGCAGCTTGGATTCAGGGTCTCCGAACACTGAAGCTTTCTTT. Residues: CASSLDSGSPNTEAFF. The genes are TRBV5-1 and TRBJ1-1; D might be TRBD1 (5 bases). V shed 0 bases and J shed 1 base, with 13 bases lying between them. Germline V lookup: CDR1 SGHRS, CDR2 YFSETQ. The CDR3 covers 16 residues.

This rearrangement joins TRBV18 to TRBJ1-1; D gene uncertain. Germline values: CDR1 KGHSH, CDR2 LQKENI. V was clipped by 2 bases and J by 0 bases, with 4 bases between them. This CDR3 is 13 amino acids long. The CDR3 sequence: CASSPTMNTEAFF. For the CDR3, the DNA is TGTGCCAGCTCACCAACAATGAACACTGAAGCTTTCTTT.

This clone was counted once. V and J are TRBV19 and TRBJ1-2, with TRBD1 matching over 10 bases. V shed 8 bases and J 5 bases; nucleotides not matched to a gene: 8. Germline V gene sequence: CDR1 LNHDA, CDR2 SQIVND (reference sequence). The CDR3 is 14 residues long. CDR3 nucleotide sequence: TGTGCCAGTTGGGACAGGGGCCAAATATATGGCTACACCTTC. Its protein is CASWDRGQIYGYTF.